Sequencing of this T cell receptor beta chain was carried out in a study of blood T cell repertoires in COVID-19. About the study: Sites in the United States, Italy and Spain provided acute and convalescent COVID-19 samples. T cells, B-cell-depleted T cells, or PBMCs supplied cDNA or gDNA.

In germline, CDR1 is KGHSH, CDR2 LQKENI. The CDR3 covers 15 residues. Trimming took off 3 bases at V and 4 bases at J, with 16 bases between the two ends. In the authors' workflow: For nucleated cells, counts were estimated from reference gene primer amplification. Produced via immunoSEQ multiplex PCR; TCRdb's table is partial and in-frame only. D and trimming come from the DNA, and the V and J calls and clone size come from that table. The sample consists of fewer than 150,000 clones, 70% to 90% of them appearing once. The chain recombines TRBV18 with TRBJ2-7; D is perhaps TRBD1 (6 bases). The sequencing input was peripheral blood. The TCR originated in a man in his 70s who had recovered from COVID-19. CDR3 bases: TGTGCCAGCTCACCTCAACCGGGACACTTGTACGAGCAGTACTTC. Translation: CASSPQPGHLYEQYF. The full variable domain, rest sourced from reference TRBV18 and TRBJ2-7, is NAGVMQNPRHLVRRRGQEARLRCSPMKGHSHVYWYRQLPEEGLKFMVYLQKENIIDESGMPKERFSAEFPKEGPSILRIQQVVRGDSAAYFCASSPQPGHLYEQYFGPGTRLTVT.